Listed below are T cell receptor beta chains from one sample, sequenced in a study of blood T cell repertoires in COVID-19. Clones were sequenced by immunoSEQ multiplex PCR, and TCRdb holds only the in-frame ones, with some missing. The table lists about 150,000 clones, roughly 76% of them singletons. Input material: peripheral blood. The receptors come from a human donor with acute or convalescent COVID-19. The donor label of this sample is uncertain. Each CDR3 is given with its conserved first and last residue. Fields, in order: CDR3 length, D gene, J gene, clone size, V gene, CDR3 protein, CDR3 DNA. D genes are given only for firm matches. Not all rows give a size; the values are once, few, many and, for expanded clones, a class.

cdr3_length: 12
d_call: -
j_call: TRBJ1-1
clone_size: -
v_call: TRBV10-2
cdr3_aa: CASTGGYTEAFF
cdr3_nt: TGCGCCAGCACTGGGGGGTACACTGAAGCTTTCTTT

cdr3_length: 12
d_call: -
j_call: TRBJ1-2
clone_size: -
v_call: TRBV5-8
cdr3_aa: CASSLSRERYTF
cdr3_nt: TGTGCCAGCAGCTTAAGCAGGGAACGCTACACCTTC

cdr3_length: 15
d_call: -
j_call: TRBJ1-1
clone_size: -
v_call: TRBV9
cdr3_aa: CASSVDEGVGTEAFF
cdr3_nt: TGTGCCAGCAGCGTAGATGAGGGCGTCGGCACTGAAGCTTTCTTT

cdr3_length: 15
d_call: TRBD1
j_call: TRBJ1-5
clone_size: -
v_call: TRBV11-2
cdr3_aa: CASSSGTEYNQPQHF
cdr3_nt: TGTGCCAGCAGCTCCGGGACAGAGTACAATCAGCCCCAGCATTTT

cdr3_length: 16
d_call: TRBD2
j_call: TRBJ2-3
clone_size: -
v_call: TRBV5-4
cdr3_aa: CASSPKGGSGGDTQYF
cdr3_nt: TGTGCCAGCAGCCCGAAAGGAGGTAGCGGGGGAGATACGCAGTATTTT

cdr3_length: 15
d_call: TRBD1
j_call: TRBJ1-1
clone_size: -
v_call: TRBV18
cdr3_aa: CASSPGQGGKAEAFF
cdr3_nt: TGTGCCAGCTCACCGGGACAGGGAGGGAAGGCTGAAGCTTTCTTT

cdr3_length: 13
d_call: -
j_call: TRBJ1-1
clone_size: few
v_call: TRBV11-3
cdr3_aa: CASSPRRDTEAFF
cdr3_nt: TGTGCCAGCAGCCCCCGCCGGGACACTGAAGCTTTCTTT

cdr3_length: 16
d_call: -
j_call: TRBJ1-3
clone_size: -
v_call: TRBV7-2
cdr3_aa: CASSPGGGNSGNTIYF
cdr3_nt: TGTGCCAGCAGCCCCGGGGGAGGAAACTCTGGAAACACCATATATTTT

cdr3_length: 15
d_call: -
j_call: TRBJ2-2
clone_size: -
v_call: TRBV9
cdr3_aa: CASSVERGTDGELFF
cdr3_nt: TGTGCCAGCAGCGTGGAACGAGGAACGGACGGGGAGCTGTTTTTT

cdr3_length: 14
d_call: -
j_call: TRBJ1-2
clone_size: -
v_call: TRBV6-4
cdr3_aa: CASSVQGHGYGYTF
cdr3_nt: TGTGCCAGCAGTGTACAGGGTCATGGCTATGGCTACACCTTC

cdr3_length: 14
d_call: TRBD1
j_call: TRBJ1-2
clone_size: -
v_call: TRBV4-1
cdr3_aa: CASSPTDREYGYTF
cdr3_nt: TGCGCCAGCAGCCCCACGGACAGGGAGTATGGCTACACCTTC

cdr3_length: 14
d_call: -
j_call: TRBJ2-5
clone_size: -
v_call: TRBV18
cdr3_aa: CASSPLRDPETQYF
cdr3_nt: TGTGCCAGCTCACCACTTAGAGATCCGGAGACCCAGTACTTC